Below, 5 T cell receptor beta chains from the same sample are listed, as sequenced in a study of blood T cell repertoires in COVID-19. The repertoire was sequenced with immunoSEQ multiplex PCR; TCRdb's copy has only in-frame clones and lacks some. The sample yields approximately 150,000 clones, around nine tenths seen once. The sequenced sample consisted of peripheral blood. These receptor sequences come from a woman older than 75 with COVID-19, enrolled during active disease.

The chain employs TRBV2 and TRBJ2-2, with 12 nucleotides matching TRBD2. CDR1 and CDR2 from the germline V gene are SNHLY and FYNNEI. J gave up 6 bases and V 4 bases, and 9 bases lay outside the gene matches. The CDR3 contains 17 residues. The CDR3: CASSGYGLAGTSGELFF. The CDR3 bases are TGTGCCAGCAGTGGATACGGACTAGCGGGGACGTCCGGGGAGCTGTTTTTT.

The rearrangement uses TRBV21-1 and TRBJ2-6; the table's D call, TRBD2, has no DNA check behind it. TRBV21-1 is noted as a pseudogene. This CDR3 is built from 17 residues. Written as DNA, the CDR3 is TGTGCCAGCAGCAAAGTAGTGGAGAGCTCTGGGGCCAACGTCCTGACTTTC. Encoded protein: CASSKVVESSGANVLTF.

This chain links TRBV5-4 with TRBJ2-1; 7 bases match TRBD1. J lost 9 bases, V lost 4 bases, and 19 bases had no gene match. Germline V gives CDR1 SGHNT, CDR2 YYREEE (reference sequence). The CDR3 loop spans 17 amino acids. The CDR3 DNA sequence: TGTGCCAGCAGCGGGCCCCGGACAGGAGAGGCAACACGTGAGCAGTTCTTC. It codes for CASSGPRTGEATREQFF.

The V call is TRBV28, the J call TRBJ2-3, with 9 nucleotides matching TRBD2. Germline lookup yields CDR1 MDHEN and CDR2 SYDVKM. With 3 bases clipped from V and 2 bases from J, the junction kept 9 bases outside the gene matches. The CDR3 runs 17 residues. In nucleotides, the CDR3 is TGTGCCAGCAGTTTCCCTATGACTAGCGGAAACACAGATACGCAGTATTTT. This encodes CASSFPMTSGNTDTQYF.

This clone was seen a single time. One end of the junction is discordant with germline, which a read error may explain. V gene TRBV27 combines with J gene TRBJ2-3, with 10 positions matching TRBD1. Germline V gene sequence: CDR1 MNHEY, CDR2 SMNVEV (reference sequence). The CDR3 has 17 amino acids. The CDR3 protein is CASSLSPRTGGSDTQYF. The CDR3 DNA follows: TGTGCCAGCAGTCTATCCCCAAGGACAGGGGGATCAGATACGCAGTATTTT.